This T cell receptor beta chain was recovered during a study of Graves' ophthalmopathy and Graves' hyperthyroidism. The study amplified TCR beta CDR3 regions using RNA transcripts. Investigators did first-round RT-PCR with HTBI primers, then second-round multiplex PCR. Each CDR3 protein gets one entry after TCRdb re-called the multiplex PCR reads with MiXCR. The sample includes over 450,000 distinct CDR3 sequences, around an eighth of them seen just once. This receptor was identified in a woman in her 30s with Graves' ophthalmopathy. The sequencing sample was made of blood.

The CDR3 loop is CASSFRQDNQPQHF. CDR3 DNA: TGTGCCAGCAGCTTTCGACAGGACAATCAGCCCCAGCATTTT. The rearrangement uses TRBV4-2 and TRBJ1-5; a possible D gene is TRBD1 (6 bases). The CDR3 has 14 amino acids. The germline V gene encodes CDR1 LGHNA and CDR2 YNFKEQ. The V gene lost 5 bases and the J gene lost 3 bases, with 11 bases spanning the gap.